One sample yielded the 31 T cell receptor beta chains listed below, sequenced in a study of blood T cell repertoires in COVID-19. TCRdb's table, derived via immunoSEQ multiplex PCR, lists solely in-frame clones and lacks some. The data contain 250,000 or so clones, about 91% of them seen just once; the ten biggest clones take up less than 5%. Sequenced material: peripheral blood. The receptors were sampled from a woman aged 40 to 50 who had recovered from COVID-19.

This chain joins TRBV7-2 and TRBJ2-5; a possible D gene is TRBD2 (5 bases). V lost 2 bases, J lost 3 bases, and 7 bases lay in between. This CDR3 comprises 13 residues. Germline V lookup: CDR1 SGHTA, CDR2 FQGNSA. CDR3 amino acids: CASSLWEKETQYF. CDR3 sequence (DNA): TGTGCCAGCAGCTTATGGGAGAAAGAGACCCAGTACTTC.

The chain joins TRBV19 to TRBJ2-4; D is possibly TRBD2 (5 bases). Germline values: CDR1 LNHDA, CDR2 SQIVND (reference sequence). The CDR3 sequence is 17 residues long. The ends were cut back, 0 bases at V and 0 bases at J, with 12 bases in the middle. CDR3 residues: CASSIDAGRLAKNIQYF. DNA of the CDR3: TGTGCCAGTAGTATAGATGCGGGCAGGCTAGCCAAAAACATTCAGTACTTC.

The chain links TRBV7-2 to TRBJ2-1; TRBD2 aligns across 9 bases. The CDR3 is 15 residues long. The trim removed 0 bases at V and 5 bases at J, leaving 2 bases unmatched. Germline assignment: CDR1 SGHTA and CDR2 FQGNSA. The CDR3 region is CASSLALAGHNEQFF. CDR3 in DNA: TGTGCCAGCAGCTTAGCTCTAGCGGGACACAATGAGCAGTTCTTC.

J is TRBJ2-5 and V is TRBV3-1 (or the pseudogene TRBV3-2); TRBD2 agrees at 9 bases. The CDR3 has 16 amino acids. V lost 4 bases, J lost 5 bases, and 11 bases stayed unmatched. CDR1 and CDR2 from the germline V gene are LGHDT and YNNKEL (reference sequence). The CDR3 DNA follows: TGTGCCAGCAGCCCCGGGATAGCGGGAGTACGGGAGACCCAGTACTTC. It is translated as CASSPGIAGVRETQYF.

J is TRBJ1-5 and V is TRBV9, with 10 bases matching TRBD1. The CDR3 consists of 14 residues. From germline, CDR1 is SGDLS and CDR2 YYNGEE. Trimming took 4 bases from V and 5 from J; bases not matched to a gene: 3. CDR3: CASSPGTGDQPQHF. DNA of the CDR3: TGTGCCAGCAGCCCCGGGACAGGGGATCAGCCCCAGCATTTT. The variable domain in full, with the rest retrieved from reference TRBV9 and TRBJ1-5, is DSGVTQTPKHLITATGQRVTLRCSPRSGDLSVYWYQQSLDQGLQFLIQYYNGEERAKGNILERFSAQQFPDLHSELNLSSLELGDSALYFCASSPGTGDQPQHFGDGTRLSIL.

This rearrangement joins TRBV5-4 to TRBJ1-2; 9 positions match TRBD1. Germline V CDR1 and CDR2: SGHNT, YYREEE (reference sequence). This CDR3 has 15 amino acids. The V gene end was trimmed by 6 bases and the J gene end by 8 bases; junction bases not matched to a gene: 14. The CDR3 protein is CASTLGQGPPRGYTF. Here the CDR3 DNA reads TGTGCCAGCACACTTGGACAGGGGCCTCCTCGGGGCTACACCTTC.

Of note for this clone: Compared with germline, one end of the junction differs, possibly owing to a read error. The chain has TRBV5-1 and TRBJ2-1, with 9 bases fitting TRBD2. The CDR3 has 16 residues. Germline loops: CDR1 SGHRS, CDR2 YFSETQ. DNA for the CDR3: TGCGCCAGCAGCTTGGATGGCGGGGGGGCCTATAATGAGCAGTTCTTC. This translates into CASSLDGGGAYNEQFF.

This chain joins TRBV5-6 and TRBJ2-1, with TRBD2 as a possible D gene (6 bases). Germline values: CDR1 SGHDT, CDR2 YYEEEE. This CDR3 contains 14 residues. Trimming left V 4 bases short and J 1 base short, with 9 bases between. The CDR3 region has the DNA TGTGCCAGCAGCCAGGGACTTTCCTACAATGAGCAGTTCTTC. Amino acids: CASSQGLSYNEQFF.

The gene calls are TRBV2 and TRBJ2-3, with 7 positions matching TRBD1. J was trimmed by 7 bases and V by 3 bases; bases with no gene match: 7. In germline, CDR1 is SNHLY, CDR2 FYNNEI. The CDR3 length is 14 residues. Here the CDR3 reads CASSEGNRGNTQYF. The CDR3 nucleotides read TGTGCCAGCAGTGAGGGGAACAGGGGAAATACGCAGTATTTT.

The CDR3 reads CAISGAQGNTEAFF. The CDR3 region has the DNA TGTGCCATCAGTGGAGCCCAGGGGAACACTGAAGCTTTCTTT. The chain recombines TRBV10-3 with TRBJ1-1; perhaps TRBD1 as D (5 bases). V dropped 4 bases and J dropped 1 base, with 10 bases sitting between them. Germline CDR1 reads ENHRY; CDR2 reads SYGVKD. The CDR3 loop spans 14 amino acids.

CDR3 sequence reads: CASSPGGQGGELFF. CDR3 bases: TGCGCCAGCAGCCCGGGGGGGCAAGGCGGGGAGCTGTTTTTT. The V gene is TRBV5-1, the J gene TRBJ2-2; 8 nucleotides match TRBD2. This CDR3 is 14 amino acids long. CDR1 is SGHRS, CDR2 YFSETQ, per germline. The V segment lost 4 bases and the J segment 7 bases; nucleotides outside the gene matches: 6. Full variable domain (missing parts from reference TRBV5-1 and TRBJ2-2): KAGVTQTPRYLIKTRGQQVTLSCSPISGHRSVSWYQQTPGQGLQFLFEYFSETQRNKGNFPGRFSGRQFSNSRSEMNVSTLELGDSALYLCASSPGGQGGELFFGEGSRLTVL.

This clone was recorded a few times. The CDR3 coding sequence is TGTGCCACCAGCCTAGGACAGGGAGGCAATCAGCCCCAGCATTTT. Amino acids: CATSLGQGGNQPQHF. The V gene is TRBV24-1, the J gene TRBJ1-5; 8 nucleotides line up with TRBD1. This CDR3 is built from 15 residues. After removal of 7 bases from V and 2 bases from J, the junction contained 6 bases not matched to a gene. Per germline, CDR1 KGHDR and CDR2 SFDVKD.

This clone was seen only once. This chain uses TRBV10-3 with TRBJ2-3; 8 positions agree with TRBD2. With V trimmed by 6 bases and J by 2 bases, 4 bases remained unmatched. Germline CDR1 is ENHRY and CDR2 is SYGVKD. The CDR3 has 14 amino acids. The CDR3 spells CAISGGANTDTQYF. For the CDR3, the DNA is TGTGCCATCAGCGGGGGGGCCAACACAGATACGCAGTATTTT.

V and J are TRBV19 and TRBJ1-1; D is ambiguous. Per the germline V gene, CDR1 is LNHDA and CDR2 is SQIVND (reference sequence). The CDR3 extends over 12 amino acids. Trimming cost V 5 bases and J 2 bases, with 6 bases left between them. The CDR3 protein is CASSVRNTEAFF. CDR3 nucleotide sequence: TGTGCCAGTAGTGTGAGAAACACTGAAGCTTTCTTT.

The genes are TRBV24-1 and TRBJ1-4; 8 bases agree with TRBD1. V lost 3 bases to trimming and J lost 5 bases; unmatched junction nucleotides: 4. CDR3 length: 15 amino acids. Germline-derived CDR1 and CDR2 are KGHDR and SFDVKD. The CDR3 reads CATSDTRQGNEKLFF. In DNA, the CDR3 is TGTGCCACCAGTGATACCAGACAGGGGAATGAAAAACTGTTTTTT.

The V and J genes are TRBV7-9 and TRBJ2-1, with 10 nucleotides matching TRBD2. CDR1 and CDR2 from the germline V gene are SEHNR and FQNEAQ (reference sequence). J was trimmed by 8 bases and V by 5 bases; bases with no gene match: 9. The CDR3 loop spans 15 amino acids. The CDR3, as DNA: TGTGCCAGCAGCCCGAGCGGGGGGGCCGGTGATGAGCAGTTCTTC. Protein: CASSPSGGAGDEQFF. Drawing the rest from reference TRBV7-9 and TRBJ2-1, the complete variable domain is DTGVSQNPRHKITKRGQNVTFRCDPISEHNRLYWYRQTLGQGPEFLTYFQNEAQLEKSRLLSDRFSAERPKGSFSTLEIQRTEQGDSAMYLCASSPSGGAGDEQFFGPGTRLTVL.

The chain carries TRBV5-1 and TRBJ1-1; no reliable D call. Germline V lookup: CDR1 SGHRS, CDR2 YFSETQ. The V end was cut by 4 bases, the J end by 3 bases, with 10 bases between. The CDR3 covers 13 residues. CDR3 amino acids: CASSPYTDTEAFF. Here the CDR3 DNA reads TGCGCCAGCAGCCCTTACACCGACACTGAAGCTTTCTTT.

This chain connects TRBV20-1 to TRBJ2-5, with TRBD2 identical over 13 bases. The CDR3 runs to 22 residues. The germline gives CDR1 DFQATT, CDR2 SNEGSKA (reference sequence). J was trimmed by 4 bases and V by 3 bases; bases with no gene match: 26. The CDR3 sequence: CSASRRGRGLAGERGVRETQYF. CDR3 nucleotides: TGCAGTGCTAGTCGCAGGGGGCGTGGACTAGCGGGAGAGAGGGGGGTACGAGAGACCCAGTACTTC.

The V and J genes are TRBV6-1 and TRBJ1-2; possible D gene TRBD1, 5 bases. The CDR3 totals 16 residues. The germline V and J ends were trimmed by 0 bases and 2 bases, with 13 bases remaining between them. CDR1 is MNHNS, CDR2 SASEGT, per germline. The CDR3 nucleotides are TGTGCCAGCAGTGAAGCTCACGGACACTACAACTATGGCTACACCTTC. It encodes CASSEAHGHYNYGYTF.

The J gene is TRBJ1-5, the V gene TRBV5-1; D unclear. The CDR3 covers 14 residues. The V end lost 5 bases, the J end lost 2 bases, and 11 bases lay between the germline ends. In germline, CDR1 is SGHRS, CDR2 YFSETQ. This chain's CDR3 is CASREDFGNQPQHF. For the CDR3, the DNA is TGCGCCAGCAGGGAGGATTTCGGCAATCAGCCCCAGCATTTT.

V usage is TRBV7-2 and J usage is TRBJ1-4; D is unclear. The germline CDR1 and CDR2 sequences are SGHTA and FQGNSA. This CDR3 is 14 amino acids long. The V end lost 1 base, the J end lost 8 bases, and 11 bases lay between the germline ends. The CDR3 bases are TGTGCCAGCAGCTTAGATCTATTCGAGGAAAAACTGTTTTTT. Protein sequence: CASSLDLFEEKLFF. Full variable domain (rest looked up from reference TRBV7-2 and TRBJ1-4): GAGVSQSPSNKVTEKGKDVELRCDPISGHTALYWYRQSLGQGLEFLIYFQGNSAPDKSGLPSDRFSAERTGGSVSTLTIQRTQQEDSAVYLCASSLDLFEEKLFFGSGTQLSVL.

For the CDR3, the DNA is TGTGCCAGCAGTCCAGCGACTAGCGGGGGGCTTGGGGAGCAGTACTTC. Its protein is CASSPATSGGLGEQYF. The V call is TRBV28, the J call TRBJ2-7; 13 bases fit TRBD2. The V gene end was trimmed by 5 bases and the J gene end by 7 bases; junction bases not matched to a gene: 11. This CDR3 is 16 amino acids long. Germline V gives CDR1 MDHEN, CDR2 SYDVKM. The full variable domain, rest sourced from reference TRBV28 and TRBJ2-7, is DVKVTQSSRYLVKRTGEKVFLECVQDMDHENMFWYRQDPGLGLRLIYFSYDVKMKEKGDIPEGYSVSREKKERFSLILESASTNQTSMYLCASSPATSGGLGEQYFGPGTRLTVT.

This clone was counted a single time. V gene TRBV5-1 combines with J gene TRBJ1-1; perhaps TRBD1 as D (5 bases). This CDR3 contains 15 residues. The germline V gene has CDR1 SGHRS and CDR2 YFSETQ. Between the trimmed V and J ends, which lost 1 base and 6 bases, there was a span of 16 bases. Here the CDR3 reads CASSLTATGGAEAFF. As DNA, the CDR3 is TGCGCCAGCAGCTTGACCGCCACGGGGGGGGCTGAAGCTTTCTTT.

In DNA form, the CDR3 reads TGTGCCAGCGCGGGACAGGGGAAGTGGCAGCCCCAGCATTTT. Amino acid sequence: CASAGQGKWQPQHF. The chain links TRBV6-5 to TRBJ1-5; TRBD1 matches 10 bases. The CDR3 spans 14 residues. CDR1 is MNHEY and CDR2 is SVGAGI in the germline V gene. V shed 8 bases and J 7 bases; nucleotides not matched to a gene: 8.

This chain links TRBV9 with TRBJ2-7; 7 bases fit TRBD1. This CDR3 comprises 14 residues. V dropped 4 bases and J dropped 6; count of bases not matched to a gene: 10. Germline V gene sequence: CDR1 SGDLS, CDR2 YYNGEE. The chain's CDR3 is CASSKDGTEVEQYF. CDR3 DNA sequence: TGTGCCAGCAGCAAGGACGGGACAGAGGTCGAGCAGTACTTC.

This clone was seen only a few times. The chain recombines TRBV10-3 with TRBJ1-1, with a tentative D call TRBD1 (6 bases). Germline V gives CDR1 ENHRY, CDR2 SYGVKD. This CDR3 comprises 12 residues. The V end lost 6 bases, the J end lost 2 bases, and 7 bases lay between the germline ends. CDR3: CAIRQGNTEAFF. In DNA form, the CDR3 reads TGTGCCATCAGACAGGGTAACACTGAAGCTTTCTTT.

The V call is TRBV4-3, the J call TRBJ2-3, with a tentative D call TRBD2 (5 bases). V was pared by 0 bases and J by 2 bases, with 9 bases between. Per the germline V gene, CDR1 is LGHNA and CDR2 is YSLEER. This CDR3 is 15 amino acids long. The CDR3 reads CASSQELGSTDTQYF. Here the CDR3 DNA reads TGCGCCAGCAGCCAAGAACTAGGATCCACAGATACGCAGTATTTT.

The chain couples TRBV5-4 to TRBJ2-7; D perhaps matches TRBD2 (7 bases). Germline V gives CDR1 SGHNT, CDR2 YYREEE (reference sequence). Trimming shortened V by 7 bases and J by 3 bases, and 20 bases separated the two germline ends. The CDR3 sequence is 15 residues long. The CDR3 sequence is CASSTGVGGGYEQYV. For the CDR3, the DNA is TGTGCCAGCTCCACCGGGGTGGGAGGGGGCTACGAGCAGTACGTC.

CDR3: CASSSLGDGFTDTQYF. The CDR3 coding sequence is TGTGCCAGCAGCTCCCTGGGCGACGGATTCACAGATACGCAGTATTTT. This chain links TRBV5-6 with TRBJ2-3; D is unclear. V was shortened by 3 bases and J by 2 bases, with 16 bases between the two germline ends. Germline CDR1 SGHDT, CDR2 YYEEEE. This CDR3 has 16 residues.

The chain recombines TRBV4-1 with TRBJ2-3, with a weak D call TRBD1 (7 bases). V dropped 0 bases and J dropped 2 bases, with 12 bases sitting between them. CDR3 length equals 16 residues. Germline lookup yields CDR1 MGHRA and CDR2 YSYEKL. The CDR3 sequence is CASSQDAGGLTDTQYF. The CDR3 nucleotides are TGCGCCAGCAGCCAAGATGCAGGGGGGCTCACAGATACGCAGTATTTT.

V gene TRBV5-4 combines with J gene TRBJ2-1; 8 bases align to TRBD2. V dropped 1 base and J dropped 4; count of bases not matched to a gene: 10. The CDR3 consists of 17 residues. Germline lookup yields CDR1 SGHNT and CDR2 YYREEE (reference sequence). In nucleotides, the CDR3 is TGTGCCAGCAGCTTGTTATACGGGAGGGCTACATACAATGAGCAGTTCTTC. It translates to CASSLLYGRATYNEQFF. Based on the CDR3 plus reference TRBV5-4 and TRBJ2-1, the full variable domain is ETGVTQSPTHLIKTRGQQVTLRCSSQSGHNTVSWYQQALGQGPQFIFQYYREEENGRGNFPPRFSGLQFPNYSSELNVNALELDDSALYLCASSLLYGRATYNEQFFGPGTRLTVL.